The following is a T cell receptor (beta chain) sequence with its context. Its target is not known. These data belong to a study of siplizumab effects on memory and regulatory T cells. About 1.1 x 10^5 TCR templates were measured in each sample. Generated by immunoSEQ multiplex PCR, the TCRdb table keeps only in-frame clones and is missing some. This sample has some 100,000 clones, with just over 90% found just once. Study-wide results and caveats: It was never confirmed that proliferating Tregs from siplizumab cultures were suppressive. In the presence of siplizumab, alloreactive sequences traceable to unstimulated CD4+ memory cells were significantly reduced. Phenotypic classification as naive or memory proved unattainable for roughly 75-96% of proliferating CD4+ or CD8+ clones.

This CDR3 comprises 16 residues. Germline CDR1 reads SNHLY; CDR2 reads FYNNEI. After removal of 1 base from V and 1 base from J, the junction contained 4 bases not matched to a gene. This chain links TRBV2 with TRBJ1-2; 9 bases map to TRBD1. The source is a human donor in good health. Source material: Tregs sorted from blood. The CDR3 sequence: CASSEVWTGDNYGYTF. In DNA form, the CDR3 reads TGTGCCAGCAGTGAAGTTTGGACAGGGGATAACTATGGCTACACCTTC.